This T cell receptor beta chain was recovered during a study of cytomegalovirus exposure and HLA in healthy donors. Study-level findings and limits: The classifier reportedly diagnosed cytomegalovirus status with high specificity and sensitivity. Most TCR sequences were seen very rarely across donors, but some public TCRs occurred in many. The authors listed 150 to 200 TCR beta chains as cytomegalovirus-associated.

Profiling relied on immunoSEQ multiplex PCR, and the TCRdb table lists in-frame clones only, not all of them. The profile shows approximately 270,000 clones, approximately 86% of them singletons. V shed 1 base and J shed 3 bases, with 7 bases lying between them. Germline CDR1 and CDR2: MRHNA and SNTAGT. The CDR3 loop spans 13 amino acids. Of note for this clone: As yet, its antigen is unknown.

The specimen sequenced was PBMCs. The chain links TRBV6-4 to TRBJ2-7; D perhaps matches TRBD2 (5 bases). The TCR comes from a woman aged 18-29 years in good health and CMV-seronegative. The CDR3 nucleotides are TGTGCCAGCAGTGACTACCGGGGCTACGAGCAGTACTTC. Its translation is CASSDYRGYEQYF.